This T cell receptor (beta chain) was sequenced for a study of yellow fever vaccine responses in identical twins. With 3 bases clipped from V and 3 bases from J, the junction kept 1 base outside the gene matches. Looked up from germline, CDR1 is MRHNA and CDR2 is SNTAGT. CDR3 size: 14 residues. TCRdb re-derived calls from the RT-PCR reads in MiXCR, one entry per CDR3 protein. The profile shows about 1,200 distinct CDR3 sequences, 80% to 85% of them singletons. This specimen was T cells from blood (PBMCs), unsorted or a sorted subset (not recorded which), taken before or after yellow fever vaccination (not recorded which). This TCR was recovered from a female donor who received the yellow fever vaccine. This chain links TRBV6-4 with TRBJ2-2; 7 nucleotides agree with TRBD2. CDR3 in amino acids: CASSEGGDTGELFF. For the CDR3, the DNA is TGTGCCAGCAGTGAGGGAGGGGACACCGGGGAGCTGTTTTTT.